This is a list of T cell receptor beta chains from one sample in a study of neoadjuvant nivolumab and ipilimumab in lung cancer. This table comes from immunoSEQ multiplex PCR, and its TCRdb copy is limited to in-frame clones, with some not included. The top ten hold 7.5% to 9% of the sample, which has 25,000 to 30,000 clones, around 83% seen once. The sample consisted of tumor tissue, taken after neoadjuvant nivolumab, alone or with ipilimumab, at or shortly before surgery. The receptors shown here come from an adult with non-small cell lung cancer. Each CDR3 is given with its conserved first and last residue. The D gene is left open where the match is weak. Clone size is not always given. Where it is, it says once, few, many or a class for expanded clones.

J gene: TRBJ2-7
V gene: TRBV18
clone size: .
D gene: .
CDR3 length: 14
CDR3 protein: CASSPKARPGEQYF
CDR3 DNA: TGTGCCAGCTCACCAAAGGCGCGCCCCGGGGAGCAGTACTTC

J gene: TRBJ2-3
V gene: TRBV29-1
clone size: .
D gene: TRBD2
CDR3 length: 15
CDR3 protein: CSVVGLAGRTDTQYF
CDR3 DNA: TGCAGCGTAGTAGGGCTAGCGGGCCGCACAGATACGCAGTATTTT

J gene: TRBJ2-7
V gene: TRBV6-1
clone size: .
D gene: .
CDR3 length: 12
CDR3 protein: CASSEVIYEQYF
CDR3 DNA: TGTGCCAGCAGTGAAGTTATCTACGAGCAGTACTTC

J gene: TRBJ2-7
V gene: TRBV11-3
clone size: .
D gene: TRBD2
CDR3 length: 13
CDR3 protein: CASKLAGANEQYF
CDR3 DNA: TGTGCCAGCAAACTAGCGGGAGCCAACGAGCAGTACTTC

J gene: TRBJ2-3
V gene: TRBV7-9
clone size: .
D gene: .
CDR3 length: 13
CDR3 protein: CASSAPSTDTQYF
CDR3 DNA: TGTGCCAGCAGCGCCCCCAGCACAGATACGCAGTATTTT

J gene: TRBJ2-2
V gene: TRBV7-3
clone size: .
D gene: TRBD2
CDR3 length: 17
CDR3 protein: CASSLIGTSGKTGELFF
CDR3 DNA: TGTGCCAGCAGCTTAATAGGGACTAGCGGGAAGACCGGGGAGCTGTTTTTT

J gene: TRBJ1-5
V gene: TRBV7-8
clone size: .
D gene: TRBD1
CDR3 length: 16
CDR3 protein: CASSLVDRGQHQPQHF
CDR3 DNA: TGTGCCAGCAGCTTAGTAGACAGGGGGCAACATCAGCCCCAGCATTTT

J gene: TRBJ2-2
V gene: TRBV5-1
clone size: .
D gene: .
CDR3 length: 14
CDR3 protein: CASSRGDNTGELFF
CDR3 DNA: TGCGCCAGCAGTCGGGGAGATAACACCGGGGAGCTGTTTTTT

J gene: TRBJ1-3
V gene: TRBV7-9
clone size: few
D gene: TRBD1
CDR3 length: 15
CDR3 protein: CASSFRQGTGNTIYF
CDR3 DNA: TGTGCCAGCAGCTTTAGACAGGGGACTGGAAACACCATATATTTT

J gene: TRBJ1-5
V gene: TRBV18
clone size: .
D gene: .
CDR3 length: 12
CDR3 protein: CASSLANQPQHF
CDR3 DNA: TGTGCCAGCTCCCTGGCCAATCAGCCCCAGCATTTT

J gene: TRBJ1-5
V gene: TRBV7-2
clone size: .
D gene: .
CDR3 length: 14
CDR3 protein: CASSFDHSNQPQHF
CDR3 DNA: TGTGCCAGCAGTTTTGATCATAGCAATCAGCCCCAGCATTTT

J gene: TRBJ1-1
V gene: TRBV12-5
clone size: few
D gene: .
CDR3 length: 11
CDR3 protein: CASGTQGVAFF
CDR3 DNA: TGTGCTAGTGGGACTCAAGGCGTGGCTTTCTTT

J gene: TRBJ1-1
V gene: TRBV30
clone size: .
D gene: .
CDR3 length: 15
CDR3 protein: CAWSVVWTLNTEAFF
CDR3 DNA: TGTGCCTGGAGTGTCGTCTGGACCTTGAACACTGAAGCTTTCTTT

J gene: TRBJ1-2
V gene: TRBV11-3
clone size: .
D gene: TRBD1
CDR3 length: 14
CDR3 protein: CASSNPWTGDGYTF
CDR3 DNA: TGTGCCAGCAGTAATCCATGGACAGGCGATGGCTACACCTTC

J gene: TRBJ1-2
V gene: TRBV5-6
clone size: .
D gene: .
CDR3 length: 15
CDR3 protein: CASSPDMGGDYGYTF
CDR3 DNA: TGTGCCAGCAGCCCTGACATGGGAGGAGACTATGGCTACACCTTC

J gene: TRBJ2-1
V gene: TRBV11-1
clone size: .
D gene: TRBD2
CDR3 length: 16
CDR3 protein: CASSLPTSGRANEQFF
CDR3 DNA: TGTGCCAGCAGCCTACCGACTAGCGGGAGGGCCAATGAGCAGTTCTTC

J gene: TRBJ2-3
V gene: TRBV27
clone size: .
D gene: .
CDR3 length: 16
CDR3 protein: CASSSRRGIQSDTQYF
CDR3 DNA: TGTGCCAGCAGTTCTAGACGGGGTATTCAGTCAGATACGCAGTATTTT

J gene: TRBJ2-1
V gene: TRBV27
clone size: .
D gene: .
CDR3 length: 14
CDR3 protein: CASSLSHGGPQQFF
CDR3 DNA: TGTGCCAGCAGTTTATCGCACGGGGGCCCCCAGCAGTTCTTC

J gene: TRBJ1-3
V gene: TRBV5-4
clone size: .
D gene: .
CDR3 length: 16
CDR3 protein: CASSLGGTKDRNTIYF
CDR3 DNA: TGTGCCAGCAGCTTGGGGGGGACCAAGGATAGAAACACCATATATTTT

J gene: TRBJ1-4
V gene: TRBV6-6
clone size: .
D gene: TRBD1
CDR3 length: 14
CDR3 protein: CASSYGQGDEKLFF
CDR3 DNA: TGTGCCAGCAGTTACGGACAGGGTGATGAAAAACTGTTTTTT

J gene: TRBJ2-1
V gene: TRBV5-4
clone size: .
D gene: TRBD2
CDR3 length: 16
CDR3 protein: CASSSQGTSGGNEQFF
CDR3 DNA: TGTGCCAGCAGCTCCCAGGGGACTAGCGGGGGGAATGAGCAGTTCTTC

J gene: TRBJ2-7
V gene: TRBV7-9
clone size: once
D gene: TRBD2
CDR3 length: 15
CDR3 protein: CASSPGLAEFYEQYF
CDR3 DNA: TGTGCCAGCAGCCCCGGACTAGCGGAGTTTTACGAGCAGTACTTC

J gene: TRBJ1-1
V gene: TRBV18
clone size: .
D gene: .
CDR3 length: 15
CDR3 protein: CASSPFSQLNTEAFF
CDR3 DNA: TGTGCCAGCTCACCATTCTCTCAGTTGAACACTGAAGCTTTCTTT

J gene: TRBJ2-1
V gene: TRBV6-6
clone size: .
D gene: .
CDR3 length: 12
CDR3 protein: CASRIGPEGQFF
CDR3 DNA: TGTGCCAGCAGGATCGGCCCGGAGGGGCAGTTCTTC

J gene: TRBJ2-7
V gene: TRBV7-9
clone size: few
D gene: .
CDR3 length: 15
CDR3 protein: CASSLSGVVAYEQYF
CDR3 DNA: TGTGCCAGCAGCTTATCCGGGGTAGTGGCCTACGAGCAGTACTTC

J gene: TRBJ1-1
V gene: TRBV5-4
clone size: few
D gene: .
CDR3 length: 14
CDR3 protein: CASTGRGLNTEAFF
CDR3 DNA: TGTGCCAGCACGGGCCGGGGGCTGAACACTGAAGCTTTCTTT

J gene: TRBJ1-1
V gene: TRBV5-1
clone size: few
D gene: .
CDR3 length: 12
CDR3 protein: CASSSQNTEAFF
CDR3 DNA: TGCGCCAGCAGCTCACAGAACACTGAAGCTTTCTTT

J gene: TRBJ1-5
V gene: TRBV25-1
clone size: .
D gene: .
CDR3 length: 13
CDR3 protein: CASSALGWQPQHF
CDR3 DNA: TGTGCCAGCAGTGCCCTCGGGTGGCAGCCCCAGCATTTT

J gene: TRBJ1-5
V gene: TRBV6-5
clone size: .
D gene: .
CDR3 length: 14
CDR3 protein: CASRATMGSQPQHF
CDR3 DNA: TGTGCCAGCAGAGCGACCATGGGGTCTCAGCCCCAGCATTTT

J gene: TRBJ2-5
V gene: TRBV29-1
clone size: .
D gene: TRBD2
CDR3 length: 15
CDR3 protein: CSASSGSGSYETQYF
CDR3 DNA: TGCAGCGCCTCAAGCGGGAGCGGATCTTACGAGACCCAGTACTTC

J gene: TRBJ1-1
V gene: TRBV10-1
clone size: .
D gene: .
CDR3 length: 11
CDR3 protein: CASSENTEAFF
CDR3 DNA: TGCGCCAGCAGTGAGAACACTGAAGCTTTCTTT

J gene: TRBJ1-1
V gene: TRBV6-6
clone size: .
D gene: TRBD1
CDR3 length: 16
CDR3 protein: CASSRGQDFANTEAFF
CDR3 DNA: TGTGCCAGCAGTCGAGGACAGGATTTCGCGAACACTGAAGCTTTCTTT

J gene: TRBJ2-7
V gene: TRBV18
clone size: once
D gene: TRBD2
CDR3 length: 16
CDR3 protein: CASSPPPSGLSYEQYF
CDR3 DNA: TGTGCCAGCTCACCCCCCCCTAGCGGGCTCTCCTACGAGCAGTACTTC

J gene: TRBJ1-1
V gene: TRBV7-9
clone size: .
D gene: .
CDR3 length: 16
CDR3 protein: CASSPLSRAGLTEAFF
CDR3 DNA: TGTGCCAGCAGCCCCCTAAGCAGGGCCGGATTGACTGAAGCTTTCTTT

J gene: TRBJ2-7
V gene: TRBV6-1
clone size: .
D gene: .
CDR3 length: 15
CDR3 protein: CASSESHLIPHEQYF
CDR3 DNA: TGTGCCAGCAGTGAATCGCATCTCATCCCCCACGAGCAGTACTTC

J gene: TRBJ2-1
V gene: TRBV5-1
clone size: .
D gene: .
CDR3 length: 15
CDR3 protein: CASSLGAGAHNEQFF
CDR3 DNA: TGCGCCAGCAGCTTGGGAGCTGGGGCCCACAATGAGCAGTTCTTC

J gene: TRBJ1-1
V gene: TRBV30
clone size: .
D gene: .
CDR3 length: 13
CDR3 protein: CASKQGVGTEAFF
CDR3 DNA: TGTGCCTCAAAACAGGGAGTTGGCACTGAAGCTTTCTTT

J gene: TRBJ1-3
V gene: TRBV27
clone size: .
D gene: .
CDR3 length: 13
CDR3 protein: CASSLSSGNTIYF
CDR3 DNA: TGTGCCAGCAGTTTAAGTTCTGGAAACACCATATATTTT

J gene: TRBJ2-7
V gene: TRBV11-2
clone size: medium-sized
D gene: .
CDR3 length: 13
CDR3 protein: CASSLAEGNEQYF
CDR3 DNA: TGTGCCAGCAGCTTAGCTGAGGGCAACGAGCAGTACTTC

J gene: TRBJ2-5
V gene: TRBV7-9
clone size: once
D gene: TRBD2
CDR3 length: 14
CDR3 protein: CASSPGTTGETQYF
CDR3 DNA: TGTGCCAGCAGCCCTGGGACTACTGGAGAGACCCAGTACTTC

J gene: TRBJ1-1
V gene: TRBV10-2
clone size: .
D gene: .
CDR3 length: 13
CDR3 protein: CASSENTGTEAFF
CDR3 DNA: TGCGCCAGCAGTGAAAATACGGGTACTGAAGCTTTCTTT